These T cell receptor beta chains were read from a single sample in a study of cytomegalovirus exposure and HLA in healthy donors. Measured with immunoSEQ multiplex PCR; TCRdb has only the in-frame clones, and not every one. The data hold approximately 160,000 clones, with roughly 80% observed a single time. Specimen: PBMCs. These receptors all stem from a man under 40 in good health and CMV-seropositive. Both conserved end residues are part of each CDR3. The D gene is left open where the match is weak. A clone size is listed for some rows: how often the clone was seen (once, few, many), or a class if it is expanded.

clone size: NA; J gene: TRBJ2-1; V gene: TRBV28; D gene: NA; CDR3 DNA: TGTGCCAGCATAAGTCAGGGTCTGGCGGGGCTATTTTACAATGAGCAGTTCTTC; CDR3 protein: CASISQGLAGLFYNEQFF
clone size: NA; J gene: TRBJ1-1; V gene: TRBV10-3; D gene: TRBD1; CDR3 DNA: TGTGCCATCAGTGAGTCAGGGGGCGGTAGGTTGCATGCTGAAGCTTTCTTT; CDR3 protein: CAISESGGGRLHAEAFF
clone size: NA; J gene: TRBJ1-2; V gene: TRBV7-6; D gene: TRBD1; CDR3 DNA: TGTGCCAGCAGCTCGGGACAGGTCGATGGCTACACCTTC; CDR3 protein: CASSSGQVDGYTF
clone size: NA; J gene: TRBJ1-1; V gene: TRBV7-2; D gene: NA; CDR3 DNA: TGTGCCAGCAGCCCCTCCTGGACGGGAAACACTGAAGCTTTCTTT; CDR3 protein: CASSPSWTGNTEAFF
clone size: NA; J gene: TRBJ1-2; V gene: TRBV2; D gene: NA; CDR3 DNA: TGTGCCAGCAGTGAATTGCGGCTTCTAACACTTAACTATGGCTACACCTTC; CDR3 protein: CASSELRLLTLNYGYTF
clone size: NA; J gene: TRBJ2-5; V gene: TRBV10-3; D gene: NA; CDR3 DNA: TGTGCCATCAGTGATGGGCAGGGGTATAGAGAGACCCAGTACTTC; CDR3 protein: CAISDGQGYRETQYF
clone size: NA; J gene: TRBJ2-1; V gene: TRBV12-1; D gene: NA; CDR3 DNA: TGTGCCAGCAGCTCATATTGGACTAGCGGGAGGGGGGGTGAGCAGTTCTTC; CDR3 protein: CASSSYWTSGRGGEQFF
clone size: once; J gene: TRBJ2-5; V gene: TRBV29-1; D gene: NA; CDR3 DNA: TGCAGCGTGGGGGGAAATCTTGGGGGTATCCAAGAGACCCAGTACTTC; CDR3 protein: CSVGGNLGGIQETQYF
clone size: NA; J gene: TRBJ2-5; V gene: TRBV7-2; D gene: NA; CDR3 DNA: TGTGCCAGCAGTCTTCGGCAAGAGACCCAGTACTTC; CDR3 protein: CASSLRQETQYF
clone size: NA; J gene: TRBJ2-1; V gene: TRBV11-3; D gene: NA; CDR3 DNA: TGTGCCAGCAGCTTAGCTCGGTCGGGGGTCAATGAGCAGTTCTTC; CDR3 protein: CASSLARSGVNEQFF
clone size: NA; J gene: TRBJ2-7; V gene: TRBV7-6; D gene: TRBD1; CDR3 DNA: TGTGCCAGCAGCTTCGACAGGGGCGGTTACGAGCAGTACTTC; CDR3 protein: CASSFDRGGYEQYF
clone size: NA; J gene: TRBJ2-7; V gene: TRBV7-2; D gene: NA; CDR3 DNA: TGTGCCAGCAGCTTAGCGCGGGACTACGAGCAGTACTTC; CDR3 protein: CASSLARDYEQYF
clone size: NA; J gene: TRBJ1-2; V gene: TRBV10-2; D gene: TRBD1; CDR3 DNA: TGCGCCAGCAGACCAGGGGGGTTCGATGGCTACACCTTC; CDR3 protein: CASRPGGFDGYTF
clone size: once; J gene: TRBJ2-7; V gene: TRBV27; D gene: TRBD1; CDR3 DNA: TGTGCCAGCAGTCGACAGGGCTACGAGCAGTACTTC; CDR3 protein: CASSRQGYEQYF
clone size: NA; J gene: TRBJ2-5; V gene: TRBV27; D gene: NA; CDR3 DNA: TGTGCCAGCAGTTTAGAATACTCTCAAGAGACCCAGTACTTC; CDR3 protein: CASSLEYSQETQYF
clone size: NA; J gene: TRBJ1-5; V gene: TRBV6-5; D gene: NA; CDR3 DNA: TGTGCCAGCAGACCCGACAGTAGCAATCAGCCCCAGCATTTT; CDR3 protein: CASRPDSSNQPQHF
clone size: NA; J gene: TRBJ1-2; V gene: TRBV7-2; D gene: NA; CDR3 DNA: TGTGCCAGCAGCTTAGTCATCTCCAGGGGAGATGGCTACACCTTC; CDR3 protein: CASSLVISRGDGYTF
clone size: NA; J gene: TRBJ1-2; V gene: TRBV2; D gene: TRBD1; CDR3 DNA: TGTGCCAGCAGGGGAACACAGGGGCTGGACTATGGCTACACCTTC; CDR3 protein: CASRGTQGLDYGYTF
clone size: NA; J gene: TRBJ2-3; V gene: TRBV7-8; D gene: NA; CDR3 DNA: TGTGCCAGCAGTTTCAACAGACAGGACAATACGCAGTATTTT; CDR3 protein: CASSFNRQDNTQYF
clone size: NA; J gene: TRBJ1-1; V gene: TRBV6-5; D gene: TRBD1; CDR3 DNA: TGTGCCAGCATGGGACAGGGTGTAACTGAAGCTTTCTTT; CDR3 protein: CASMGQGVTEAFF
clone size: NA; J gene: TRBJ1-2; V gene: TRBV7-6; D gene: NA; CDR3 DNA: TGTGCCAGCAGCTCCGGGACAACGTTCGGCTACACCTTC; CDR3 protein: CASSSGTTFGYTF
clone size: NA; J gene: TRBJ2-5; V gene: TRBV27; D gene: TRBD1; CDR3 DNA: TGTGCCAGCAGTTTATTTACCACAGGGGCAGAGACCCAGTACTTC; CDR3 protein: CASSLFTTGAETQYF
clone size: NA; J gene: TRBJ1-1; V gene: TRBV14; D gene: NA; CDR3 DNA: TGTGCCAGCAGCCAAAGAACAGGTTTAGGTACTGAAGCTTTCTTT; CDR3 protein: CASSQRTGLGTEAFF
clone size: NA; J gene: TRBJ2-4; V gene: TRBV27; D gene: NA; CDR3 DNA: TGTGCCAGCAGTGACCTACAGCCAAGCAAAAACATTCAGTACTTC; CDR3 protein: CASSDLQPSKNIQYF
clone size: few; J gene: TRBJ2-3; V gene: TRBV6-1; D gene: TRBD1; CDR3 DNA: TGTGCCAGCAGTGTAATCGGACAGGGCTTCGCAGATACGCAGTATTTT; CDR3 protein: CASSVIGQGFADTQYF
clone size: NA; J gene: TRBJ2-3; V gene: TRBV9; D gene: TRBD2; CDR3 DNA: TGTGCCAGCAGCGTAGCTGGAGGGCGGGGGGGCCAAGGGGCGGCAGATACGCAGTATTTT; CDR3 protein: CASSVAGGRGGQGAADTQYF
clone size: NA; J gene: TRBJ2-5; V gene: TRBV7-8; D gene: NA; CDR3 DNA: TGTGCCAGCAGCTTAGGATGGGCGCAAGAGACCCAGTACTTC; CDR3 protein: CASSLGWAQETQYF
clone size: NA; J gene: TRBJ2-7; V gene: TRBV6-5; D gene: TRBD2; CDR3 DNA: TGTGCCAGCAGTTATGGGTGGACTAGGGATGCCTACGAGCAGTACTTC; CDR3 protein: CASSYGWTRDAYEQYF
clone size: NA; J gene: TRBJ2-5; V gene: TRBV5-4; D gene: TRBD2; CDR3 DNA: TGTGCCAGCAGCGGGGGCCCCGGGGTGGCTAGCGGGGGGATTCAAGAGACCCAGTACTTC; CDR3 protein: CASSGGPGVASGGIQETQYF
clone size: NA; J gene: TRBJ1-6; V gene: TRBV30; D gene: NA; CDR3 DNA: TGTGCCTGGAGTGTACTAGTTGAGGGAGACTCACCCCTCCACTTT; CDR3 protein: CAWSVLVEGDSPLHF
clone size: NA; J gene: TRBJ2-5; V gene: TRBV5-1; D gene: TRBD2; CDR3 DNA: TGCGCCAGCAGCCCCGCCGGGTTGGGCGGGGGGTCAGAGACCCAGTACTTC; CDR3 protein: CASSPAGLGGGSETQYF
clone size: NA; J gene: TRBJ2-1; V gene: TRBV11-2; D gene: NA; CDR3 DNA: TGTGCCAGCAGCTTAGATCCTCTAGGGACAAGCTCCTACAATGAGCAGTTCTTC; CDR3 protein: CASSLDPLGTSSYNEQFF
clone size: NA; J gene: TRBJ2-7; V gene: TRBV29-1; D gene: TRBD2; CDR3 DNA: TGCAGCGTTTCCCGTAGCGGGAGGTTCTACGAGCAGTACTTC; CDR3 protein: CSVSRSGRFYEQYF
clone size: NA; J gene: TRBJ2-1; V gene: TRBV5-6; D gene: TRBD1; CDR3 DNA: TGTGCCAGCAGCGCGGGACAGGGGTACAATGAGCAGTTCTTC; CDR3 protein: CASSAGQGYNEQFF
clone size: NA; J gene: TRBJ1-6; V gene: TRBV4-3; D gene: NA; CDR3 DNA: TGCGCCAGCAGCCAAGGCGGTAGCAGAATGAATTCACCCCTCCACTTT; CDR3 protein: CASSQGGSRMNSPLHF
clone size: NA; J gene: TRBJ2-7; V gene: TRBV10-1; D gene: NA; CDR3 DNA: TGCGCCAGCAGTGACCAGGTCTTCTCCTCCTACGAGCAGTACTTC; CDR3 protein: CASSDQVFSSYEQYF
clone size: NA; J gene: TRBJ2-5; V gene: TRBV7-2; D gene: TRBD1; CDR3 DNA: TGTGCCAGCAGCCCTCGGGACAGGGGAGAGACCCAGTACTTC; CDR3 protein: CASSPRDRGETQYF
clone size: NA; J gene: TRBJ1-1; V gene: TRBV25-1; D gene: NA; CDR3 DNA: TGTGCCAGCAGTGAATTGAGTCAGGGTACCACTGAAGCTTTCTTT; CDR3 protein: CASSELSQGTTEAFF
clone size: NA; J gene: TRBJ1-2; V gene: TRBV28; D gene: NA; CDR3 DNA: TGTGCCAGCAGTTTCGTTGGGGACTCTAACTATGGCTACACCTTC; CDR3 protein: CASSFVGDSNYGYTF
clone size: NA; J gene: TRBJ1-2; V gene: TRBV28; D gene: NA; CDR3 DNA: TGTGCCAGCAGTTTGGGTTCGGCGGGGGTCCAAGGCTACACCTTC; CDR3 protein: CASSLGSAGVQGYTF
clone size: NA; J gene: TRBJ2-1; V gene: TRBV25-1; D gene: TRBD1; CDR3 DNA: TGTGCCAGCAGTGTCCCGGGACAGGGCTCCTACAATGAGCAGTTCTTC; CDR3 protein: CASSVPGQGSYNEQFF
clone size: NA; J gene: TRBJ2-7; V gene: TRBV14; D gene: TRBD1; CDR3 DNA: TGTGCCAGCAGCCAACAGGACAGGGGCTTCGAGCAGTACTTC; CDR3 protein: CASSQQDRGFEQYF